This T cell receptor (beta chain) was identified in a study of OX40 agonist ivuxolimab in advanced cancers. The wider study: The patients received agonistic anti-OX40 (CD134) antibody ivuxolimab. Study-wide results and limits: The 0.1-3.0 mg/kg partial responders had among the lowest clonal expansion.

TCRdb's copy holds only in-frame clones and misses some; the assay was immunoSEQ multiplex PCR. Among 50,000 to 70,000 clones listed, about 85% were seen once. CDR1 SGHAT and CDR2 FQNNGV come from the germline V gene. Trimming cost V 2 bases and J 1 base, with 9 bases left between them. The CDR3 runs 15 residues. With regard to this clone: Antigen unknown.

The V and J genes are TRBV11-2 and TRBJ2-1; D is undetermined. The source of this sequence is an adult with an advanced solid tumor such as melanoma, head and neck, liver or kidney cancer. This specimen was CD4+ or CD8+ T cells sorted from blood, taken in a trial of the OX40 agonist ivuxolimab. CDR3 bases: TGTGCCAGCAGCTTATTAACGACTTCCTACAATGAGCAGTTCTTC. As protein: CASSLLTTSYNEQFF.